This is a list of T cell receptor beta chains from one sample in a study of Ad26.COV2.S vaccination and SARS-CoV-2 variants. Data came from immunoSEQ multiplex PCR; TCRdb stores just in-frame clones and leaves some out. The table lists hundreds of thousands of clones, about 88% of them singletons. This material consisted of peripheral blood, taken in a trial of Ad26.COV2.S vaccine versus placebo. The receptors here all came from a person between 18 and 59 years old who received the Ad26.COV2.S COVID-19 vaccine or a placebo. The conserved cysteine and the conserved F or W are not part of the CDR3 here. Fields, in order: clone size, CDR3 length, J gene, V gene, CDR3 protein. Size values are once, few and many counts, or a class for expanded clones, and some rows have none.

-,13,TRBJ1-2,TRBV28,ASSPYRQGAPGYT
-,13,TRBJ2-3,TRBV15,ATSGLAASTDTQY
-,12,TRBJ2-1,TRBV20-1,SASLRTGFFEQF
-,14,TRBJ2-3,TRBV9,ASSVGLAASTDTQY
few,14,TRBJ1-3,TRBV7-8,ASSSPTGTALNTIY
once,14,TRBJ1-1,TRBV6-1,ASSEAGSGQGAEAF
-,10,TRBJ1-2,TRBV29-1,SVEEGYHGYT
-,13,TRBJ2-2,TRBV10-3,AISGVSANTGELF
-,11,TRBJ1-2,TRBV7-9,ASSPGPRGGYT
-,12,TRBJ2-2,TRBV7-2,ASSPNRVTGELF
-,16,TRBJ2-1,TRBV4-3,ASSQELAGGSSYNEQF
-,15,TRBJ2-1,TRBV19,ASSIGTSGRFRDEQF
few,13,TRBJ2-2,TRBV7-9,ASSLHTANTGELF
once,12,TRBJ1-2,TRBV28,ASILKGPNYGYT
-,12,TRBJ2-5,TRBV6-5,ASRGAGYKETQY
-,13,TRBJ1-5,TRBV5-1,ASSSGTGDNQPQH
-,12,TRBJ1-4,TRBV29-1,SVADRGRDEKLF
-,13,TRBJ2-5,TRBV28,ASSWGQGRRETQY
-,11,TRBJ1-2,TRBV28,ASKEAVNYGYT
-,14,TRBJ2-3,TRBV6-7,ASSYSGAGRTDTQY
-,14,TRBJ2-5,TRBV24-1,ATSDRQTGLKETQY
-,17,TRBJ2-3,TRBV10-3,AISGQGAPTSEITDTQY
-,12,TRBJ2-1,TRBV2,ASSLTGGMNEQF
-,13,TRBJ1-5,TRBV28,ASSQTQGNGQPQH
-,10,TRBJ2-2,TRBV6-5,ASSLYTGELF
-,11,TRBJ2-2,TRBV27,ASSFQGSGELF